Each of the 2 T cell receptor beta chains below was sequenced from the same sample in a study of T cell responses to AZD1222 COVID-19 vaccine. Using immunoSEQ multiplex PCR, the repertoire was profiled, and TCRdb retains in-frame clones only, with some absent. Of tens of thousands of clones in the sample, roughly nine tenths are singletons; the top ten hold approximately 5.2%. Specimen: peripheral blood, collected 28 days after the second AZD1222 dose. The source of these receptors is an adult who received the AZD1222 COVID-19 vaccine.

The table lists this clone with a few counts. The rearrangement links TRBV18 to TRBJ2-6, with D hard to call. The CDR3 runs 16 residues. From germline, CDR1 is KGHSH and CDR2 LQKENI. V was clipped by 4 bases and J by 1 base, with 11 bases between them. CDR3 amino acids: CASSLITASGANVLTF. The CDR3 DNA is TGTGCCAGCTCACTAATAACAGCATCTGGGGCCAACGTCCTGACTTTC. Using reference TRBV18 and TRBJ2-6 for the parts outside the CDR3, the full variable domain is NAGVMQNPRHLVRRRGQEARLRCSPMKGHSHVYWYRQLPEEGLKFMVYLQKENIIDESGMPKERFSAEFPKEGPSILRIQQVVRGDSAAYFCASSLITASGANVLTFGAGSRLTVL.

V usage is TRBV19 and J usage is TRBJ2-7, with TRBD1 identical over 8 bases. Germline CDR1 LNHDA, CDR2 SQIVND (reference sequence). The CDR3 is 17 residues long. J lost 4 bases, V lost 6 bases, and 17 bases had no gene match. This CDR3 is CASSTRSDSGTGYEQYF. The CDR3 nucleotides are TGTGCCAGTAGCACCAGGTCGGACTCCGGGACAGGATACGAGCAGTACTTC.